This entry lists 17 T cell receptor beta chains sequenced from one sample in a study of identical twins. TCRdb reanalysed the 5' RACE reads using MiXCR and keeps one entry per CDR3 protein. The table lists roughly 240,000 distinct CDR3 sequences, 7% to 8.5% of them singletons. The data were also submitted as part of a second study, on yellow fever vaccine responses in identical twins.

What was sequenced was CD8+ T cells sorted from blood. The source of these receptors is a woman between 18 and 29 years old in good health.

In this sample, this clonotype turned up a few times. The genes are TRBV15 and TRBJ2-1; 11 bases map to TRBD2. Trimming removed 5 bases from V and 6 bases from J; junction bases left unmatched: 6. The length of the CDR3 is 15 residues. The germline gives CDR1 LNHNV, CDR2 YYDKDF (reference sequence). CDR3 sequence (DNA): TGTGCCACCAGCTCCCGGACTAGCGGGTCCAATGAGCAGTTCTTC. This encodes CATSSRTSGSNEQFF.

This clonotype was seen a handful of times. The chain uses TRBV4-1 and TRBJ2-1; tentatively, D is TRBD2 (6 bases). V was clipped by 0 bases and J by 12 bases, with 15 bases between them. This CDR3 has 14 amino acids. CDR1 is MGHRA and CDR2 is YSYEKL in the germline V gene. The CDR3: CASSQEGSPGGQFF. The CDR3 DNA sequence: TGCGCCAGCAGCCAAGAGGGCAGCCCCGGGGGGCAGTTCTTC.

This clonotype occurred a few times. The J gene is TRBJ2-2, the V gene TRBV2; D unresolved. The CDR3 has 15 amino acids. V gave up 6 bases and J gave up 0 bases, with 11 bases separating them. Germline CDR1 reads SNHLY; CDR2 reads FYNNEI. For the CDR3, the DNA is TGTGCCAGCAGATGGGGAATTTCGAACACCGGGGAGCTGTTTTTT. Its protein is CASRWGISNTGELFF.

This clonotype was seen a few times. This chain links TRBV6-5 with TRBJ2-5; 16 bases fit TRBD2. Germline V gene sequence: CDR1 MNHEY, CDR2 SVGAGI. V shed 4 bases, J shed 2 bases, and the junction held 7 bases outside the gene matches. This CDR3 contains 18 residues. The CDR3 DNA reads TGTGCCAGCAGTTTCATCGGGACTAGCGGGGGGGCACAAGAGACCCAGTACTTC. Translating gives CASSFIGTSGGAQETQYF.

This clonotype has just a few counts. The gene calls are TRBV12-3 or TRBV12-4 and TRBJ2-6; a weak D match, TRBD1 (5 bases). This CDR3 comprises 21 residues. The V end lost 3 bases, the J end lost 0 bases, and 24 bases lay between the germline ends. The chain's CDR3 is CASSLRQGISIPHSGANVLTF. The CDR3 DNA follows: TGTGCCAGCAGTTTGAGGCAGGGTATATCGATACCCCACTCTGGGGCCAACGTCCTGACTTTC.

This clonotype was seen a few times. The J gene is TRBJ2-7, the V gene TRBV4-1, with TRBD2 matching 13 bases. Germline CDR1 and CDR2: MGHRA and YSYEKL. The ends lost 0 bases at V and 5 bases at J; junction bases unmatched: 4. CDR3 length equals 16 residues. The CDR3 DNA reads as TGCGCCAGCAGCCAAGATGGGACTAGCGGGATCAACGAGCAGTACTTC. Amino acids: CASSQDGTSGINEQYF.

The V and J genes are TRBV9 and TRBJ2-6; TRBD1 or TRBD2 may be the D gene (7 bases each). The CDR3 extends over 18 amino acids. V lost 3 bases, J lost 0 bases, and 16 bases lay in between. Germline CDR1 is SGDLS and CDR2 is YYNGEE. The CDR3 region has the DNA TGTGCCAGCAGCGCCAGACAGGGAGGGTACTCTGGGGCCAACGTCCTGACTTTC. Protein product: CASSARQGGYSGANVLTF.

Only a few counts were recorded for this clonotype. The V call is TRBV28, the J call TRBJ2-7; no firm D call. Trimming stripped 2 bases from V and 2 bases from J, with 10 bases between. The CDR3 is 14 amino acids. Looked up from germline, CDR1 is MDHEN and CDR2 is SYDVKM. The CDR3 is CASSLLGSTYEQYF. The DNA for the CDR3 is TGTGCCAGCAGTTTACTAGGGTCCACCTACGAGCAGTACTTC.

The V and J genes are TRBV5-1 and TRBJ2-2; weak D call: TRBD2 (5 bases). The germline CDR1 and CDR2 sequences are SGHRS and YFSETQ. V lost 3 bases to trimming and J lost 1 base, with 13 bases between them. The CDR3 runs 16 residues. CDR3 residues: CASSSSGWGNTGELFF. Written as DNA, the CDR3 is TGCGCCAGCAGCTCTTCGGGGTGGGGGAACACCGGGGAGCTGTTTTTT.

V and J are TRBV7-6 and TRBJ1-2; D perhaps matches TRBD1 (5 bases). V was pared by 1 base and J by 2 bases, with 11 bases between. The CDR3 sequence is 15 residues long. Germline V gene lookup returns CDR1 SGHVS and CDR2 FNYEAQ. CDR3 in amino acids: CASSLDGRANYGYTF. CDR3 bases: TGTGCCAGCAGCTTAGATGGCAGGGCGAACTATGGCTACACCTTC.

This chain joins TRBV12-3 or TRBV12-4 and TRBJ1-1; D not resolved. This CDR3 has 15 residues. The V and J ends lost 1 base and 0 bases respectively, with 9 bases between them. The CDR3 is CASSLGGRLNTEAFF. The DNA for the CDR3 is TGTGCCAGCAGTTTAGGCGGACGGTTGAACACTGAAGCTTTCTTT.

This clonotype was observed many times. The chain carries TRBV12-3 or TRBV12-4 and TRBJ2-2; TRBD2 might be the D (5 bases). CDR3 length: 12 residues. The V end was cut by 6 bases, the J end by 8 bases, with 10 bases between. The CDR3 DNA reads TGTGCCAGCAGCGGAACTAGGGGGGAGCTGTTTTTT. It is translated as CASSGTRGELFF.

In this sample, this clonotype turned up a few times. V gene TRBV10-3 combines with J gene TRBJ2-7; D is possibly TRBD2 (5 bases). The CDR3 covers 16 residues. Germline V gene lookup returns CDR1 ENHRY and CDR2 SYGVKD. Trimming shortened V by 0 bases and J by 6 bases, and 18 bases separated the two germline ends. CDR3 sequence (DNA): TGTGCCATCAGTGAGTCAACGGCAACTAGGAGAAGCGAGCAGTACTTC. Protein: CAISESTATRRSEQYF.

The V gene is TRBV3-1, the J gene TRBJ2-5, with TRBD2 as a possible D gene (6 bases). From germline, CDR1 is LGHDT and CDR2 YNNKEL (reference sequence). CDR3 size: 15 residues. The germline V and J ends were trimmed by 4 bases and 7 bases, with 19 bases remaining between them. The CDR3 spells CASSPAKRLVGTQYF. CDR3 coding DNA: TGTGCCAGCAGCCCAGCAAAGAGACTAGTGGGGACCCAGTACTTC.

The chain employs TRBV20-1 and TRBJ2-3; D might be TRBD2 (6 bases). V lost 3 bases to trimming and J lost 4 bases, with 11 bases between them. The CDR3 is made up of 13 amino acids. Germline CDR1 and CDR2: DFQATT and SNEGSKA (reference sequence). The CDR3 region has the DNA TGCAGTGCTAGTGGAGGGTATTCAGATACGCAGTATTTT. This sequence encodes CSASGGYSDTQYF.

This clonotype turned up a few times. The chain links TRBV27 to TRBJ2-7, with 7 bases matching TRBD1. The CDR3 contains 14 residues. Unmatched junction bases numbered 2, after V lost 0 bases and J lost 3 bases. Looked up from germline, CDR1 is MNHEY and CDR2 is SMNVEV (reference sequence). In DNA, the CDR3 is TGTGCCAGCAGTTTATCGACAGGGCTCTACGAGCAGTACTTC. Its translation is CASSLSTGLYEQYF.

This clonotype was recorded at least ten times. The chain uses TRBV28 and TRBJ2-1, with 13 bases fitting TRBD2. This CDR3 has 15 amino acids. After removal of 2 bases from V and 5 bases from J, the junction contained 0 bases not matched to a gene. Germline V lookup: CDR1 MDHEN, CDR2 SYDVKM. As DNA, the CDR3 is TGTGCCAGCAGTTTAGGGACTAGCGGGAACAATGAGCAGTTCTTC. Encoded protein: CASSLGTSGNNEQFF.